The TCR beta chain under discussion was sequenced for a study of blood T cell repertoires in COVID-19. Germline lookup yields CDR1 SGHTA and CDR2 FQGTGA. V lost 5 bases, J lost 10 bases, and 11 bases stayed unmatched. This CDR3 spans 15 amino acids. The data were produced by immunoSEQ multiplex PCR, yet TCRdb's version contains in-frame clones alone and is incomplete. The data hold fewer than 250,000 clones, with 84% observed a single time. The TCR originated in a human donor in a cohort sampled during active COVID-19. The source material was peripheral blood. V and J are TRBV7-3 and TRBJ2-1; 10 bases map to TRBD2. The chain's CDR3 is CASSPGTSSGGEQFF. As DNA, the CDR3 is TGTGCCAGCAGCCCTGGTACCTCTAGCGGGGGAGAGCAGTTCTTC.